This TCR beta chain was sequenced for a study of blood T cells in healthy people across ages. This clonotype has just a few counts. A sample-barcoded 5' primer and a J-beta primer mix were used in a second PCR of roughly 7 to 11 cycles. TCRdb independently ran MiXCR on the 5' RACE reads; one entry per CDR3 protein. The sample has 600,000 to 650,000 distinct CDR3 sequences; roughly 53% are singletons. The sequenced sample consisted of blood. This TCR derives from a man aged 60 to 69 in good health.

CDR3 bases: TGTGCCAGCAGTTACTCGCCGAGTGGTGACGAGCAGTACTTC. It codes for CASSYSPSGDEQYF. V usage is TRBV6-5 and J usage is TRBJ2-7; the D is unclear. Germline-derived CDR1 and CDR2 are MNHEY and SVGAGI. Trimming left V 0 bases short and J 5 bases short, with 11 bases between. This CDR3 contains 14 residues.